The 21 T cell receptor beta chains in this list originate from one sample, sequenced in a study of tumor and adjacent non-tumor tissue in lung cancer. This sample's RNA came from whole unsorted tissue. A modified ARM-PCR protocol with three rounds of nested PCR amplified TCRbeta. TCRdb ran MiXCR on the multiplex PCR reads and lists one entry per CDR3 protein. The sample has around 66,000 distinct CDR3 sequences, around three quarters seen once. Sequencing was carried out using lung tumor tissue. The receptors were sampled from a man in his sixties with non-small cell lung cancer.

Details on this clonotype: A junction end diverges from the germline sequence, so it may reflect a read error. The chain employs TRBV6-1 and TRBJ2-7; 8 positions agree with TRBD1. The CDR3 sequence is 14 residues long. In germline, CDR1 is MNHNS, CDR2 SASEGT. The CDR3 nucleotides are TGTGCCAGCAGTACCGGGACAGGTGGCTACGAGCATTACTTC. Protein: CASSTGTGGYEHYF.

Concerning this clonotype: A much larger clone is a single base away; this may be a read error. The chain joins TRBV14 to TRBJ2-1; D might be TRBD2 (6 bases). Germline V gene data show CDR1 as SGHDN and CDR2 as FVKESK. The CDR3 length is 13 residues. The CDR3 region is CTSSQYRRGEQFF. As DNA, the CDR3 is TGTACCAGCAGCCAATATAGGCGGGGAGAGCAGTTCTTC.

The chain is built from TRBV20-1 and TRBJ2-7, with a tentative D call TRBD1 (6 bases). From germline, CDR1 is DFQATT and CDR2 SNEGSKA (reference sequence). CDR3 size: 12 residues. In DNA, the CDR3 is TGCAGCGCCAGGGGACATGTATGGGAGCAGTACTTC. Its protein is CSARGHVWEQYF.

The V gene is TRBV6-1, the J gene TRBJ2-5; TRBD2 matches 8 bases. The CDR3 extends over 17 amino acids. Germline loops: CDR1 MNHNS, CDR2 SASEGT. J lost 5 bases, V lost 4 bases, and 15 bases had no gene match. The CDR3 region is CASSGIGAGAYFETQYF. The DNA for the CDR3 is TGTGCCAGCAGTGGAATAGGAGCGGGAGCCTATTTTGAGACCCAGTACTTC.

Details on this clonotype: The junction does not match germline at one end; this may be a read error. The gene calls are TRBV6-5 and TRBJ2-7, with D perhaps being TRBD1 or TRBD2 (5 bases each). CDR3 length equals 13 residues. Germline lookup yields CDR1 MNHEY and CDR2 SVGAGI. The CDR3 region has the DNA TGTGCCAACAGTTACAGCCGGGGCAGTGGGCAGTACTTC. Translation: CANSYSRGSGQYF.

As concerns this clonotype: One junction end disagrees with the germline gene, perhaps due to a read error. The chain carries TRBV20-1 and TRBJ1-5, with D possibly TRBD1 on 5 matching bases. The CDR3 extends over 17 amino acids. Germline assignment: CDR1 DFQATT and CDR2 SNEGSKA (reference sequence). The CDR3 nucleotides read TGCAGTGCTAGCCGCCAGTCAGGGACCTATAGCAATCAGTCCCAGCATTTT. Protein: CSASRQSGTYSNQSQHF.

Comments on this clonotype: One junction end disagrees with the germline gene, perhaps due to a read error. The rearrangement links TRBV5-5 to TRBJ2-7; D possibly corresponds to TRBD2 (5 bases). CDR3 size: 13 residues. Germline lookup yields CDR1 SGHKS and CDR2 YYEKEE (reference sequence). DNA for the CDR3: TGTGTCAGCAGCTTGACCGCAGGAGGCGAGCAGTACTTC. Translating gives CVSSLTAGGEQYF.

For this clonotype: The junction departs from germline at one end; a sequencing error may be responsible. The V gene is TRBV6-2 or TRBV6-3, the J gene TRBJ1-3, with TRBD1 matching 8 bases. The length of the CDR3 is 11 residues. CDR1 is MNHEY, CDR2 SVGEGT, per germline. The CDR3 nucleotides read TGTGCCAGCGGCTCCGGGACAGGTACTTCTTTT. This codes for CASGSGTGTSF.

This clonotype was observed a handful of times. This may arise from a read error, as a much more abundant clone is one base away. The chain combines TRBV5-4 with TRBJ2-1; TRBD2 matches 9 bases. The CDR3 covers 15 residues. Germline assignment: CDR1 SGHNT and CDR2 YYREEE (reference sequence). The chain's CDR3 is CASTRLAESYIEQFF. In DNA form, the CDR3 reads TGTGCCAGCACCCGACTAGCGGAGTCTTACATTGAGCAGTTCTTC.

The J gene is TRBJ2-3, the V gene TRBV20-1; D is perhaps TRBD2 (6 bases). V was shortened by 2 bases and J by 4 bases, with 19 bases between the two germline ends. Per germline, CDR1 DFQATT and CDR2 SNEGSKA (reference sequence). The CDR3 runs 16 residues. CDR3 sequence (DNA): TGCAGTGCTAGAAAAGCTAGCGTGACGGGAGCAGATACGCAGTATTTT. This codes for CSARKASVTGADTQYF.

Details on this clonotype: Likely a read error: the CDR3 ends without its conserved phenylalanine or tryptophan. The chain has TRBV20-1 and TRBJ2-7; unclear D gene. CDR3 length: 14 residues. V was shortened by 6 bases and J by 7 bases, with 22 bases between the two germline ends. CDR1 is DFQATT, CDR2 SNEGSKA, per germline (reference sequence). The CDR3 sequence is CSAPKSVDVGEQYL. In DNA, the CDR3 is TGCAGTGCCCCGAAGTCGGTAGACGTAGGAGAGCAGTACTTA.

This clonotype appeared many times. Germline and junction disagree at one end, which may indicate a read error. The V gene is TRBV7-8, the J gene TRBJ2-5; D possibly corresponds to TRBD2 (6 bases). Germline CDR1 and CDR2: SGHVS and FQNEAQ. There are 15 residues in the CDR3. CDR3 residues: CASSLSREESEIQYF. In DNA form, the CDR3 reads TGTGCCAGCAGCTTAAGTAGGGAGGAGTCGGAGATCCAGTACTTC.

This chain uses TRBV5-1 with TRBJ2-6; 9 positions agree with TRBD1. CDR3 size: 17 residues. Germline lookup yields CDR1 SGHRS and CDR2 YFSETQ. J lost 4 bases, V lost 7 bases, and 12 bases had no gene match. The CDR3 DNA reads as TGCGCCAGCTGGACCACAGGGACAGGGACCGGGGCCAACGTCCTGACTTTC. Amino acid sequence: CASWTTGTGTGANVLTF.

Written as DNA, the CDR3 is TGTGCCAGCAGTCATCCGCAACGGAAAGAGACCCAGTACTTC. This sequence encodes CASSHPQRKETQYF. The gene calls are TRBV5-5 and TRBJ2-5; D not resolved. Trimming cost V 5 bases and J 3 bases, with 14 bases left between them. This CDR3 spans 14 amino acids. CDR1 SGHKS and CDR2 YYEKEE come from the germline V gene (reference sequence).

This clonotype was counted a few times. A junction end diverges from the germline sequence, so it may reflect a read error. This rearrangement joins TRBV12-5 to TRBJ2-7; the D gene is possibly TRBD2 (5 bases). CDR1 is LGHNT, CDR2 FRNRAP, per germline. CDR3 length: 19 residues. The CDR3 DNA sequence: TGTGTTAGTGCTTTGGAGTCCAGCGGCTTTACCACCCACCCGGACGAGCAGTACTTC. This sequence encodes CVSALESSGFTTHPDEQYF.

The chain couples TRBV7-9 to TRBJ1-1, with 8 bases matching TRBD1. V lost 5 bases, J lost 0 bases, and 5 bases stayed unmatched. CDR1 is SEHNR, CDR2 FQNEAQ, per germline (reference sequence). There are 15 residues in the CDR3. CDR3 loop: CASSHWTGMNTEAFF. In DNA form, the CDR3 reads TGTGCCAGCAGCCATTGGACAGGGATGAACACTGAAGCTTTCTTT.

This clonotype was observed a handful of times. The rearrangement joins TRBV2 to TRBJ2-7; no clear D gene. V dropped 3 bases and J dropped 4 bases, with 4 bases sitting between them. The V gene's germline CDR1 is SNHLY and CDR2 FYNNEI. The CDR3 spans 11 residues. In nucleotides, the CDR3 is TGTGCCAGCAGTGACGGATACGAGCAGTACTTC. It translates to CASSDGYEQYF.

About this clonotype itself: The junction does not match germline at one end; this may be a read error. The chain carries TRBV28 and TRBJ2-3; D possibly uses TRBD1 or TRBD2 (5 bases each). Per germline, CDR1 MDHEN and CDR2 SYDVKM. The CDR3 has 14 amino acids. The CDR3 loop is CVSSLWGRGDTQYF. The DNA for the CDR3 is TGTGTCAGCAGTTTATGGGGGAGAGGGGATACGCAGTATTTT.

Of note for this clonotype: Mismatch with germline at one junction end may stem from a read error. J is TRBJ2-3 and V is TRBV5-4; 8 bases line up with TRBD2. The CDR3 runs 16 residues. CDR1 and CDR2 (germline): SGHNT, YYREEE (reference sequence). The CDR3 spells CAKRPIEREPGDTRYF. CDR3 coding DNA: TGTGCCAAGAGACCTATCGAGCGGGAGCCGGGAGATACGCGGTATTTT.

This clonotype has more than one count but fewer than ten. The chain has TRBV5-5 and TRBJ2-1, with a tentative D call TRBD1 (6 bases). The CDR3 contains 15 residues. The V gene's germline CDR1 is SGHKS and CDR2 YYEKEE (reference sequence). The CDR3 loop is CARSLVQGRYNEQFF. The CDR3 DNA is TGTGCTAGGAGCTTGGTGCAGGGGCGGTACAATGAGCAGTTCTTC. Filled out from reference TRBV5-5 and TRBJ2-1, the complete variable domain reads DAGVTQSPTHLIKTRGQQVTLRCSPISGHKSVSWYQQVLGQGPQFIFQYYEKEERGRGNFPDRFSARQFPNYSSELNVNALLLGDSALYLCARSLVQGRYNEQFFGPGTRLTVL.

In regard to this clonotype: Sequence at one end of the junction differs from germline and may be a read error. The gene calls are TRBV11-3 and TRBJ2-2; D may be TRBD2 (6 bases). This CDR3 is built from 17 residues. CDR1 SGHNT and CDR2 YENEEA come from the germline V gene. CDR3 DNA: TGTGCGAGCAGCTCCCCCCGGGACGGAGGGAGCACCGGGGAGCTTTTTTTT. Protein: CASSSPRDGGSTGELFF.